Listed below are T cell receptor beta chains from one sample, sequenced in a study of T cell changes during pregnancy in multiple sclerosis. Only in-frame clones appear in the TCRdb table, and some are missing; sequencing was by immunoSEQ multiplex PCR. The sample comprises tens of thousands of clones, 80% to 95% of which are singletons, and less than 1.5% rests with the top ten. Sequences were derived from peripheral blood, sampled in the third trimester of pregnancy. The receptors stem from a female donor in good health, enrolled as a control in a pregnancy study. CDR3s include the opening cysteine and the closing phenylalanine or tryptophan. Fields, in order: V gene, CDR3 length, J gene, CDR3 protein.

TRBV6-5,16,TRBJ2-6,CASSFQASRGANVLTF
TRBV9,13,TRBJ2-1,CASSPSGSGEQFF
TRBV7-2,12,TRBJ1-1,CASSAQTGEAFF
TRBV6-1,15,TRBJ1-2,CASSGAHPGSYGYTF
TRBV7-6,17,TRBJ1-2,CASSLETTPLPDYGYTF
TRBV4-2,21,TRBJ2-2,CASSQDLVNVGGSGRTGELFF
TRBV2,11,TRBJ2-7,CATGQGNEQYF
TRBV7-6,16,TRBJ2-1,CASSLVERTPNNEQFF
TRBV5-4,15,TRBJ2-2,CASSVGTGERGELFF
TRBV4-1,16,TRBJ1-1,CASSQAPQGIGTEAFF
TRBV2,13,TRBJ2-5,CASTIERGETQYF
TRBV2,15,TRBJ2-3,CASIFTEGSTDTQYF
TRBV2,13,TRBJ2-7,CASEKDSSYEQYF
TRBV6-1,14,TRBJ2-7,CASAGTGFAYEQYF
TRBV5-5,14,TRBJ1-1,CASSLRQGYTEAFF